Listed below are T cell receptor beta chains from one sample, sequenced in a study of Graves' ophthalmopathy and Graves' hyperthyroidism. A single record per CDR3 protein comes from TCRdb applying MiXCR to the multiplex PCR reads. The profile shows 600,000 to 950,000 distinct CDR3 sequences, roughly two fifths of them singletons. The sample taken for sequencing was peripheral blood. The origin of the receptors is an adult man with Graves' ophthalmopathy. Each CDR3 is given with its conserved first and last residue. The order of the fields is J gene, clone size, V gene, D gene, CDR3 protein, CDR3 DNA. A D gene is named only where the DNA matches it firmly. Clone size is given for some rows only: seen once, a few or many times, or a class if the clone is expanded.

J: TRBJ1-2; size: -; V: TRBV10-3; D: -; CDR3: CASSYSTEYGYTF; DNA: TGTGCCAGCAGTTACTCGACGGAGTATGGCTACACCTTC
J: TRBJ2-7; size: -; V: TRBV5-4; D: TRBD1; CDR3: CASSSSGTGRGSYEQYF; DNA: TGTGCCAGCAGCTCCTCCGGGACAGGGCGAGGGTCCTACGAGCAGTACTTC
J: TRBJ1-1; size: -; V: TRBV7-9; D: -; CDR3: CASSPYVQLNTEAFF; DNA: TGTGCCAGCAGCCCTTATGTACAGTTGAACACTGAAGCTTTCTTT
J: TRBJ2-7; size: -; V: TRBV20-1; D: -; CDR3: CSARDRVSSYEQYF; DNA: TGCAGTGCTAGAGATCGCGTAAGCTCCTACGAGCAGTACTTC
J: TRBJ1-1; size: few; V: TRBV7-2; D: -; CDR3: CASSRGLMNTEAFF; DNA: TGTGCCAGCTCACGCGGACTCATGAACACTGAAGCTTTCTTT
J: TRBJ2-7; size: few; V: TRBV7-9; D: -; CDR3: CASSLSHRPYEQYF; DNA: TGTGCCAGCAGCTTATCCCACCGCCCCTACGAGCAGTACTTC
J: TRBJ2-2; size: -; V: TRBV10-1; D: TRBD2; CDR3: CASSESGGPDGEPFF; DNA: TGCGCCAGCAGTGAGTCGGGAGGGCCCGACGGGGAGCCGTTTTTT
J: TRBJ1-2; size: many; V: TRBV2; D: -; CDR3: CASTGPSPYGYTF; DNA: TGTGCCAGCACCGGTCCTAGCCCCTATGGCTACACCTTC
J: TRBJ1-2; size: many; V: TRBV10-3; D: -; CDR3: CAIGEQANYGYTF; DNA: TGTGCCATCGGAGAACAGGCAAACTATGGCTACACCTTC
J: TRBJ2-7; size: -; V: TRBV20-1; D: -; CDR3: CSAREDTYEQYF; DNA: TGCAGTGCTAGGGAGGATACCTACGAGCAGTACTTC
J: TRBJ1-2; size: few; V: TRBV10-3; D: -; CDR3: CAISELRLAQKRRWKGYTF; DNA: TGTGCCATCAGTGAGCTCCGGTTGGCCCAGAAACGTAGATGGAAAGGCTACACCTTC
J: TRBJ2-3; size: -; V: TRBV2; D: -; CDR3: CASRREMSTDTQYF; DNA: TGTGCCAGCCGGAGGGAGATGAGCACAGATACGCAGTATTTT
J: TRBJ1-3; size: many; V: TRBV2; D: -; CDR3: CASRQQAPRNTIYF; DNA: TGTGCCAGCAGGCAACAGGCCCCGCGAAACACCATATATTTT
J: TRBJ1-5; size: -; V: TRBV9; D: TRBD1; CDR3: CASSGISSDRGHINQPQHF; DNA: TGTGCCAGCAGCGGAATTTCCTCGGACAGGGGACACATCAATCAGCCCCAGCATTTT
J: TRBJ2-7; size: -; V: TRBV11-2; D: -; CDR3: CAGSPGGSRHEQYF; DNA: TGTGCCGGCAGCCCTGGCGGATCGAGGCACGAGCAGTACTTC
J: TRBJ2-7; size: -; V: TRBV20-1; D: TRBD2; CDR3: CSARDGLAGVYEQYF; DNA: TGCAGTGCTAGAGATGGGCTAGCGGGAGTATACGAGCAGTACTTC
J: TRBJ1-1; size: -; V: TRBV10-3; D: -; CDR3: CAISVQGFGTGFGFF; DNA: TGTGCCATCAGCGTACAGGGTTTCGGAACCGGGTTTGGTTTCTTT
J: TRBJ2-7; size: -; V: TRBV19; D: -; CDR3: CASSISAATYEQYF; DNA: TGTGCCAGTAGTATCTCGGCAGCTACCTACGAGCAGTACTTC
J: TRBJ2-7; size: -; V: TRBV20-1; D: -; CDR3: CSAPAGGYNEQYF; DNA: TGCAGTGCTCCCGCGGGTGGTTACAATGAGCAGTACTTC
J: TRBJ1-3; size: few; V: TRBV7-9; D: -; CDR3: CASSSLDFAGRGNTIYF; DNA: TGTGCCAGCAGCTCCCTTGACTTTGCAGGGAGAGGAAACACCATATATTTT
J: TRBJ2-7; size: few; V: TRBV19; D: -; CDR3: CASREALTYEQYF; DNA: TGTGCCAGTAGGGAGGCGTTAACCTACGAGCAGTACTTC
J: TRBJ2-7; size: few; V: TRBV2; D: -; CDR3: CASTPDSYEQYF; DNA: TGTGCCAGCACCCCAGACTCCTACGAGCAGTACTTC
J: TRBJ1-2; size: many; V: TRBV29-1; D: TRBD1; CDR3: CSVEEGQGDGYTF; DNA: TGCAGCGTTGAAGAGGGACAGGGGGATGGCTACACCTTC
J: TRBJ1-3; size: many; V: TRBV10-3; D: -; CDR3: CAISDQINTIYF; DNA: TGTGCCATCAGCGATCAGATCAACACCATATATTTT
J: TRBJ1-5; size: many; V: TRBV7-8; D: -; CDR3: CASSPSSRSNQPQHF; DNA: TGTGCCAGCAGCCCCTCTTCACGAAGCAATCAGCCCCAGCATTTT
J: TRBJ1-2; size: many; V: TRBV2; D: -; CDR3: CASSDGANYGYTF; DNA: TGTGCCAGCAGCGACGGCGCTAACTATGGCTACACCTTC
J: TRBJ1-1; size: few; V: TRBV11-1; D: -; CDR3: CAAGRNTEAFF; DNA: TGTGCCGCCGGGAGGAACACTGAAGCTTTCTTT
J: TRBJ2-7; size: many; V: TRBV7-9; D: -; CDR3: CASSLESYSVYEQYF; DNA: TGTGCCAGCAGCTTAGAGTCGTACTCTGTCTACGAGCAGTACTTC
J: TRBJ1-2; size: many; V: TRBV29-1; D: TRBD1; CDR3: CSVGGTGGFDGYTF; DNA: TGCAGCGTGGGAGGGACAGGGGGTTTCGATGGCTACACCTTC
J: TRBJ1-2; size: few; V: TRBV2; D: -; CDR3: CASAPSGGYYGYTF; DNA: TGTGCCAGCGCCCCCTCCGGAGGGTACTATGGCTACACCTTC
J: TRBJ1-1; size: -; V: TRBV5-8; D: -; CDR3: CASSPQYRDTEAFF; DNA: TGTGCCAGCAGCCCACAATACAGAGACACTGAAGCTTTCTTT
J: TRBJ1-2; size: many; V: TRBV9; D: -; CDR3: CASSESPTANYGYTF; DNA: TGTGCCAGCAGCGAGTCCCCCACAGCTAACTATGGCTACACCTTC
J: TRBJ1-1; size: many; V: TRBV15; D: -; CDR3: CATSRVNTLVEAFF; DNA: TGTGCCACCAGCAGAGTCAATACGCTGGTTGAAGCTTTCTTT
J: TRBJ1-3; size: many; V: TRBV9; D: -; CDR3: CASSPDSFSGNTIYF; DNA: TGTGCCAGCAGCCCAGACAGCTTCTCTGGAAACACCATATATTTT
J: TRBJ2-7; size: few; V: TRBV7-9; D: -; CDR3: CASSGSGAPGTYEQYF; DNA: TGTGCCAGCAGCGGAAGTGGGGCTCCCGGGACCTACGAGCAGTACTTC
J: TRBJ1-2; size: many; V: TRBV14; D: -; CDR3: CASSPRDWNNYGYTF; DNA: TGTGCCAGCAGCCCTCGGGACTGGAATAACTATGGCTACACCTTC
J: TRBJ1-2; size: -; V: TRBV6-5; D: -; CDR3: CASSSWGSDGYTF; DNA: TGTGCCAGCAGCTCGTGGGGATCGGATGGCTACACCTTC